These T cell receptor beta chains were read from a single sample in a study of patients and donors after allogeneic stem cell transplantation. TCRdb ran MiXCR on the RT-PCR reads and lists one entry per CDR3 protein. The sample carries about 410,000 distinct CDR3 sequences, more than 15% recorded once. Sequenced sample: blood, either unsorted or a sorted T cell fraction (not recorded which). These receptors all stem from a human donor who was either an allogeneic HSCT recipient or a stem cell or donor lymphocyte infusion donor (not recorded which). It is not recorded whose cells these are; they may come from a transplant donor. CDR3s include the opening cysteine and the closing phenylalanine or tryptophan. Each record gives: clone size, D gene, J gene, V gene, CDR3 protein, CDR3 DNA. A D gene is named only where the DNA matches it firmly. A row's size may be missing; if present it is once, few, many or a size class.

>few|NA|TRBJ2-7|TRBV19
CASSERDEQYF
TGTGCCAGTAGTGAACGGGACGAGCAGTACTTC
>few|NA|TRBJ2-7|TRBV12-3/TRBV12-4
CASSFQRGASEQYF
TGTGCCAGCAGTTTTCAGAGGGGAGCGAGCGAGCAGTACTTC
>NA|TRBD2|TRBJ2-1|TRBV11-3
CASSSIGTSYSEQFF
TGTGCCAGCAGCTCAATTGGGACTAGTTATTCCGAGCAGTTCTTC
>many|NA|TRBJ2-1|TRBV7-8
CASSFVRGNEQFF
TGTGCCAGCAGCTTCGTTAGGGGGAATGAGCAGTTCTTC
>NA|NA|TRBJ1-1|TRBV11-2
CASSRPRARTEAFF
TGTGCCAGCAGCCGGCCTCGAGCGCGCACTGAAGCTTTCTTT
>few|NA|TRBJ1-5|TRBV6-1
CASSQQISNQPQHF
TGTGCCAGCAGCCAACAAATATCCAATCAGCCCCAGCATTTT
>many|TRBD1|TRBJ2-7|TRBV29-1
CSVRQGNEQYF
TGCAGCGTTCGACAGGGGAACGAGCAGTACTTC
>few|NA|TRBJ1-4|TRBV6-2/TRBV6-3
CASSYLVADDEKLFF
TGTGCCAGCAGTTATCTTGTTGCGGATGATGAAAAACTGTTTTTT
>few|TRBD2|TRBJ2-3|TRBV7-9
CASSLPLGSGGRDTQYF
TGTGCCAGCAGCTTACCCCTGGGTAGCGGGGGTCGTGATACGCAGTATTTT
>many|NA|TRBJ2-7|TRBV27
CASSSGYEQYF
TGTGCCAGCAGTTCGGGCTACGAGCAGTACTTC
>NA|NA|TRBJ2-7|TRBV5-5
CASSLVADKTYEQYF
TGTGCCAGCAGCTTGGTAGCGGACAAAACCTACGAGCAGTACTTC
>NA|NA|TRBJ1-4|TRBV7-2
CASSSILMKTNEKLFF
TGTGCCAGCAGCTCCATTTTGATGAAAACTAATGAAAAACTGTTTTTT
>few|NA|TRBJ1-6|TRBV12-3/TRBV12-4
CASSGGRGVNSPLHF
TGTGCCAGCTCGGGGGGGCGGGGGGTTAATTCACCCCTCCACTTT
>many|TRBD1|TRBJ2-6|TRBV4-2
CASSQAGQGSSGANVLTF
TGTGCCAGCAGCCAAGCGGGACAGGGAAGCTCCGGGGCCAACGTCCTGACTTTC
>NA|NA|TRBJ2-2|TRBV4-1
CASHDIGKNTGELFF
TGCGCCAGCCACGACATTGGGAAGAACACCGGGGAGCTGTTTTTT
>few|TRBD2|TRBJ2-2|TRBV4-2
CASSYGTSGSTGGELFF
TGTGCCAGCAGCTATGGGACTAGCGGGAGCACGGGCGGGGAGCTGTTTTTT
>few|NA|TRBJ1-2|TRBV7-2
CASSTHPEGGYTF
TGTGCCAGCAGCACTCACCCGGAGGGGGGCTACACCTTC
>few|NA|TRBJ1-5|TRBV28
CASSFLGVSNQPQHF
TGTGCCAGCAGTTTCCTTGGGGTGAGCAATCAGCCCCAGCATTTT
>few|TRBD2|TRBJ2-5|TRBV20-1
CSAREPGTSKETQYF
TGCAGTGCTAGAGAACCCGGGACTAGTAAAGAGACCCAGTACTTC
>many|TRBD2|TRBJ2-3|TRBV20-1
CSAQLGGGGFPTDTQYF
TGCAGTGCTCAGTTGGGCGGGGGGGGCTTTCCCACAGATACGCAGTATTTT
>few|NA|TRBJ2-7|TRBV12-3/TRBV12-4
CANPQTGCSHEQYF
TGTGCCAACCCCCAGACAGGATGCAGCCACGAGCAGTACTTC
>few|TRBD1|TRBJ2-7|TRBV12-3/TRBV12-4
CASSVDRGQEQYF
TGTGCCAGCAGCGTGGACAGGGGGCAGGAGCAGTACTTC
>NA|NA|TRBJ1-1|TRBV2
CASRGVWAGNTEAFF
TGTGCCAGCAGGGGGGTCTGGGCTGGGAACACTGAAGCTTTCTTT
>NA|NA|TRBJ2-2|TRBV19
CASNSLGDGTWELFF
TGTGCCAGCAACTCCCTCGGGGACGGAACTTGGGAGCTGTTTTTT
>NA|NA|TRBJ1-5|TRBV7-9
CASSLDGVDNQPQHF
TGTGCCAGCAGCTTAGACGGGGTCGACAATCAGCCCCAGCATTTT
>few|TRBD1|TRBJ1-5|TRBV7-3
CASSSTGQGGQPQHF
TGTGCCAGCAGCTCGACGGGACAGGGAGGACAGCCCCAGCATTTT
>few|TRBD1|TRBJ2-3|TRBV19
CASSIEGQGGKTQYF
TGTGCCAGTAGTATAGAGGGACAGGGAGGGAAGACGCAGTATTTT
>NA|NA|TRBJ2-1|TRBV12-3/TRBV12-4
CASSLRGFAYNEQFF
TGTGCCAGCAGCCTCAGGGGCTTTGCCTACAATGAGCAGTTCTTC
>NA|TRBD1|TRBJ2-3|TRBV15
CATSKRDRGTDTQYF
TGTGCCACCAGCAAACGGGACAGAGGTACAGATACGCAGTATTTT
>many|NA|TRBJ1-2|TRBV4-1
CASSKTDGVSGSGYTF
TGCGCCAGCAGCAAGACGGACGGGGTCTCGGGAAGCGGCTACACCTTC
>NA|TRBD1|TRBJ2-7|TRBV7-3
CASSSTGVSSYEQYF
TGTGCCAGCAGCTCGACAGGGGTTTCGTCCTACGAGCAGTACTTC
>NA|NA|TRBJ2-3|TRBV12-3/TRBV12-4
CASSLGGHAWLRGSASTDTQYF
TGTGCCAGCAGTTTAGGAGGTCATGCGTGGTTAAGAGGGTCAGCTAGCACAGATACGCAGTATTTT